A selection of T cell receptor beta chains follows, all from one sample in a study of human thymus T cells. The repertoire was sequenced with immunoSEQ multiplex PCR; TCRdb's copy has only in-frame clones and lacks some. Of 75,000 to 90,000 clones listed, 95% to 98% are singletons. Material: thymus tissue. These receptors originate from a boy in the first two years of life with a congenital heart defect but otherwise immunologically healthy. Each CDR3 is given with its conserved first and last residue. D genes are given only for firm matches. For some rows the clone size is stated as once, few or many, or as a class when expanded; others skip it.

.	TRBJ1-2	TRBD1	TRBV9	CASSVAGTGGLRGYTF	TGTGCCAGCAGCGTGGCCGGGACAGGGGGTCTGCGGGGCTACACCTTC
.	TRBJ2-4	.	TRBV28	CASSQQTGQNIQYF	TGTGCCAGCAGTCAACAGACAGGCCAAAACATTCAGTACTTC
.	TRBJ2-6	.	TRBV19	CASSIKSPAGPGSSGANVLTF	TGTGCCAGTAGTATAAAATCCCCCGCCGGGCCAGGAAGCTCTGGGGCCAACGTCCTGACTTTC
.	TRBJ2-1	TRBD1	TRBV7-4	CASSRQGNEQFF	TGTGCCAGCAGCAGACAGGGGAATGAGCAGTTCTTC
.	TRBJ1-1	.	TRBV10-3	CAISESWRPNTEAFF	TGTGCCATCAGTGAGTCATGGCGTCCGAACACTGAAGCTTTCTTT
.	TRBJ1-2	.	TRBV6-1	CASSEGSGYTF	TGTGCCAGCAGTGAAGGGAGTGGCTACACCTTC
.	TRBJ2-7	TRBD2	TRBV5-6	CASSLQREGRGRSYEQYF	TGTGCCAGCAGCTTGCAGCGGGAGGGCCGTGGTAGGTCCTACGAGCAGTACTTC
.	TRBJ2-7	.	TRBV10-3	CAISEAPGEGWEQYF	TGTGCCATCAGTGAGGCCCCTGGTGAGGGTTGGGAGCAGTACTTC
.	TRBJ2-5	.	TRBV9	CASSVAKGSFQETQYF	TGTGCCAGCAGCGTAGCAAAAGGGAGTTTCCAAGAGACCCAGTACTTC
.	TRBJ1-5	.	TRBV2	CASSEARLQPQHF	TGTGCCAGCAGTGAAGCTCGGCTTCAGCCCCAGCATTTT
.	TRBJ2-6	.	TRBV10-3	CAISVYLTPSPHSGANVLTF	TGTGCCATCAGCGTTTATTTGACACCCTCACCTCACTCTGGGGCCAACGTCCTGACTTTC
.	TRBJ1-1	TRBD1	TRBV28	CASSPKGGTGELRVNTEAFF	TGTGCCAGCAGTCCAAAAGGGGGGACAGGGGAGTTAAGGGTGAACACTGAAGCTTTCTTT
once	TRBJ2-7	TRBD1	TRBV7-9	CASSRRTGDNEQYF	TGTGCCAGCAGCCGCCGGACAGGGGACAACGAGCAGTACTTC
.	TRBJ2-3	.	TRBV14	CASSQGWAGDTQYF	TGTGCCAGCAGCCAAGGGTGGGCGGGAGATACGCAGTATTTT
.	TRBJ1-2	.	TRBV20-1	CSAPRFYGYTF	TGCAGTGCTCCTCGATTCTATGGCTACACCTTC
.	TRBJ2-3	.	TRBV6-5	CASSYSFGPTDTQYF	TGTGCCAGCAGTTACTCTTTCGGGCCCACAGATACGCAGTATTTT
.	TRBJ1-1	.	TRBV5-1	CASSLGRWTPEPEAFF	TGCGCCAGCAGCTTGGGAAGGTGGACACCGGAGCCTGAAGCTTTCTTT
.	TRBJ1-1	.	TRBV4-3	CASSQDLALPHRYTEAFF	TGCGCCAGCAGCCAAGATCTTGCTCTTCCTCACAGGTACACTGAAGCTTTCTTT
.	TRBJ2-2	.	TRBV4-1	CASSQDIRANTGELFF	TGCGCCAGCAGCCAAGATATCAGAGCGAACACCGGGGAGCTGTTTTTT
.	TRBJ2-3	.	TRBV7-2	CASSLTDTQYF	TGTGCCAGCAGCTTAACAGATACGCAGTATTTT
.	TRBJ2-7	.	TRBV2	CASSESEAGNRYEQYF	TGTGCCAGCAGTGAATCAGAGGCAGGAAACCGCTACGAGCAGTACTTC
.	TRBJ2-5	.	TRBV5-1	CASSFPKGVRETQYF	TGCGCCAGCAGCTTTCCCAAGGGGGTAAGGGAGACCCAGTACTTC
once	TRBJ1-2	.	TRBV29-1	CSALSGGGAGYTF	TGCAGCGCTCTCTCCGGGGGGGGCGCGGGCTACACCTTC
.	TRBJ1-1	.	TRBV7-2	CASSSGSNTEAFF	TGTGCCAGCAGCTCTGGGTCGAACACTGAAGCTTTCTTT
.	TRBJ1-2	.	TRBV10-3	CAISETAGLRSYGYTF	TGTGCCATCAGTGAGACTGCGGGCTTGCGTTCCTATGGCTACACCTTC
once	TRBJ1-1	TRBD1	TRBV6-1	CASSEAQALPTGQGRRMNTEAFF	TGTGCCAGCAGTGAAGCGCAAGCTCTACCGACAGGACAGGGGAGAAGGATGAACACTGAAGCTTTCTTT
.	TRBJ2-3	TRBD2	TRBV9	CASSQGGTNTDTQYF	TGTGCCAGCAGCCAAGGAGGGACTAACACAGATACGCAGTATTTT
.	TRBJ2-1	TRBD2	TRBV29-1	CSVDSGLYNEQFF	TGCAGCGTTGATAGCGGGCTATACAATGAGCAGTTCTTC